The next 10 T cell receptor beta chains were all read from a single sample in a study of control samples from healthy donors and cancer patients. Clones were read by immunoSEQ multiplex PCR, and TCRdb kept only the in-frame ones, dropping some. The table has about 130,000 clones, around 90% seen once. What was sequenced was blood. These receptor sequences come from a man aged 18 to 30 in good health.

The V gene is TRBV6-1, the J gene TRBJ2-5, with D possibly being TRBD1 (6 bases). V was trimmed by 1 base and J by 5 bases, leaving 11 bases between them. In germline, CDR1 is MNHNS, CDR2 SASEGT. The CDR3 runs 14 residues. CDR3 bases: TGTGCCAGCAGTGAAGGTGGGGGCTGGGAGACCCAGTACTTC. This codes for CASSEGGGWETQYF.

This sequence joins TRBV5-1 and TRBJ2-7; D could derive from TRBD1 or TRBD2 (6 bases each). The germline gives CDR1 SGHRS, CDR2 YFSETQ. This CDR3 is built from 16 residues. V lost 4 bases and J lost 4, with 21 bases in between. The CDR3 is CASSPTAGHSRYEQYF. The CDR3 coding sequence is TGCGCCAGCAGCCCGACCGCGGGACACTCAAGGTACGAGCAGTACTTC.

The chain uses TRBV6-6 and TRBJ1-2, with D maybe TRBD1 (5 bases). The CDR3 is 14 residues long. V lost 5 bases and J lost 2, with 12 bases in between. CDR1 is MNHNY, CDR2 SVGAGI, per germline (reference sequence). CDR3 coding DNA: TGTGCCAGCAGTCGGGACCGAGGAAACTATGGCTACACCTTC. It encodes CASSRDRGNYGYTF.

CDR3 coding DNA: TGTGCCAGCAGTTCGATAGCAGGGGGTTTCAATCAGCCCCAGCATTTT. Its protein product is CASSSIAGGFNQPQHF. The J gene is TRBJ1-5, the V gene TRBV6-5, with TRBD1 identical over 7 bases. This CDR3 spans 16 amino acids. Trimming cost V 4 bases and J 3 bases; bases outside gene matches: 9. The germline V gene encodes CDR1 MNHEY and CDR2 SVGAGI.

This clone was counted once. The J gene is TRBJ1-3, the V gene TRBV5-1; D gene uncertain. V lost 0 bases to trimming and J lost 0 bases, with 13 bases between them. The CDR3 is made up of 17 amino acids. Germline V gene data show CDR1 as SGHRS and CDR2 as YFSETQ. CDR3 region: CASSLVGLSHSGNTIYF. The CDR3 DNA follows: TGCGCCAGCAGCTTGGTTGGACTTTCTCACTCTGGAAACACCATATATTTT.

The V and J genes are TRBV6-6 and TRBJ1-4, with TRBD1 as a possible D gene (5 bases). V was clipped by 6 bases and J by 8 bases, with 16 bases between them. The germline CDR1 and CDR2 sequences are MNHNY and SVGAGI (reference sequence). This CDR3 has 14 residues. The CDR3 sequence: CASSSLGGGEKLFF. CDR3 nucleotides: TGTGCCAGCAGCTCACTGGGGGGTGGAGAAAAACTGTTTTTT.

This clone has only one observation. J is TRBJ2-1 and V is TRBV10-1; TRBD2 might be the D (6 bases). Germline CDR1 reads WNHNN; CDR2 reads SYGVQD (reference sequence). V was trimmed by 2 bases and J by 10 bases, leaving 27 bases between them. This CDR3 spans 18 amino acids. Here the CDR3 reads CASSEVLGGDRALNEQFF. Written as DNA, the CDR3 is TGCGCCAGCAGTGAGGTTCTTGGAGGGGACCGAGCTTTAAACGAGCAGTTCTTC.

CDR3 in amino acids: CASSPGGSYGYTF. DNA of the CDR3: TGTGCCAGCAGCCCCGGAGGGAGCTATGGCTACACCTTC. The V call is TRBV11-2, the J call TRBJ1-2; D is unclear. CDR3 length equals 13 residues. The germline V gene has CDR1 SGHAT and CDR2 FQNNGV. V gave up 5 bases and J gave up 4 bases, with 11 bases separating them.

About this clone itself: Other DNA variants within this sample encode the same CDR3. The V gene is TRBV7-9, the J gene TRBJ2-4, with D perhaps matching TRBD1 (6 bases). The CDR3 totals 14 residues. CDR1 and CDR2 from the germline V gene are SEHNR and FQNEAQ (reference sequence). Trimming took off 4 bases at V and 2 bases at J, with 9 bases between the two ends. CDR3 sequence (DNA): TGTGCCAGCAGCTCAGGGGTCACCAAAAACATTCAGTACTTC. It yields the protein CASSSGVTKNIQYF.

The CDR3 nucleotides are TGTGCCAGTACCTCCGACGGAGACAGGGCTAATTCACCCCTCCACTTT. It is translated as CASTSDGDRANSPLHF. The gene calls are TRBV19 and TRBJ1-6; 7 nucleotides align to TRBD1. CDR1 and CDR2 from the germline V gene are LNHDA and SQIVND (reference sequence). J lost 6 bases, V lost 7 bases, and 12 bases had no gene match. The CDR3 is made up of 16 amino acids.